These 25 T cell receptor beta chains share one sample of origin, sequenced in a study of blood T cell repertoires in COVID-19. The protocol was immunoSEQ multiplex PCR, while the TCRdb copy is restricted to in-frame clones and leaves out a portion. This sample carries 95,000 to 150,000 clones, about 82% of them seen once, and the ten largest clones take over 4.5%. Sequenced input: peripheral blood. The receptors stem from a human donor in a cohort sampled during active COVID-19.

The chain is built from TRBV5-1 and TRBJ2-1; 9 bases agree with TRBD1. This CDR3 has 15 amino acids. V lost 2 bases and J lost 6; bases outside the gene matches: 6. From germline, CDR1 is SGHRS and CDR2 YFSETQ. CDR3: CASSFPGQGGNEQFF. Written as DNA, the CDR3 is TGCGCCAGCAGCTTCCCGGGACAGGGAGGCAATGAGCAGTTCTTC.

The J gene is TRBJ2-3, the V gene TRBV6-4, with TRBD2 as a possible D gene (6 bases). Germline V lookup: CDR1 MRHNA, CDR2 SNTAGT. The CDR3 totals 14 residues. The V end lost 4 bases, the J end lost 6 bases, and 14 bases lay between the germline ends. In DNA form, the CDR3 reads TGTGCCAGCAGTGTGGGAGGTTCAGGGGATACGCAGTATTTT. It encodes CASSVGGSGDTQYF.

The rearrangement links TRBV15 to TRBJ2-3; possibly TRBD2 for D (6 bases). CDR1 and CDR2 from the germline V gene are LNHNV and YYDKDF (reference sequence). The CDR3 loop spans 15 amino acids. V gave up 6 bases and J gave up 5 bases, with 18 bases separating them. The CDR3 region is CATRRVTGVQDTQYF. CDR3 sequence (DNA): TGTGCCACCAGGAGGGTTACGGGAGTACAAGATACGCAGTATTTT.

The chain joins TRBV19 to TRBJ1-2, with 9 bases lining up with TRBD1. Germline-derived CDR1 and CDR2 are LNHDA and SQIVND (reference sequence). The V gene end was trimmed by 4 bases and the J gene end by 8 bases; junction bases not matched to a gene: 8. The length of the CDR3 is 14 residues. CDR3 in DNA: TGTGCCAGTAGTAATCCCGGACAGGGGTACGGCTACACCTTC. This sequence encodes CASSNPGQGYGYTF.

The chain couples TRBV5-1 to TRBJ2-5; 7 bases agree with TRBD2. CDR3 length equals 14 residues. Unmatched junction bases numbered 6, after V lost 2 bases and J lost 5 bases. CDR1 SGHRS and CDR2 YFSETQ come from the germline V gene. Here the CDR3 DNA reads TGCGCCAGCAGCTTAGGCAGCGGGATGGAGACCCAGTACTTC. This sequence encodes CASSLGSGMETQYF.

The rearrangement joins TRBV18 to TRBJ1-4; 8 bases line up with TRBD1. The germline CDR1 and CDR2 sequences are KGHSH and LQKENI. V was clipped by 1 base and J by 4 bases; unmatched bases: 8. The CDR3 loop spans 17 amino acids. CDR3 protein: CASSPLVGDRSNEKLFF. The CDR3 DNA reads TGTGCCAGCTCACCACTAGTGGGGGACAGGAGTAATGAAAAACTGTTTTTT. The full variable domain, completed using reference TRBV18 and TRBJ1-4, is NAGVMQNPRHLVRRRGQEARLRCSPMKGHSHVYWYRQLPEEGLKFMVYLQKENIIDESGMPKERFSAEFPKEGPSILRIQQVVRGDSAAYFCASSPLVGDRSNEKLFFGSGTQLSVL.

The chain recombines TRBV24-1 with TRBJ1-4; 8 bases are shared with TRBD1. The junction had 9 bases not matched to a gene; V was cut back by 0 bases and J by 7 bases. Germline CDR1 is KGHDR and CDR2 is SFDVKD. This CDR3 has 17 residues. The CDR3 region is CATSDLTRGRRCEKLFF. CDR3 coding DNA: TGTGCCACCAGTGATTTGACCAGGGGGCGACGCTGTGAAAAACTGTTTTTT.

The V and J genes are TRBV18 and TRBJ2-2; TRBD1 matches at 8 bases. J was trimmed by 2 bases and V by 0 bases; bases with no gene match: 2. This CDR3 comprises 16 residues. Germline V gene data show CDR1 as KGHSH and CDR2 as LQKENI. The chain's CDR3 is CASSPPQGANTGELFF. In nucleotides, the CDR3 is TGTGCCAGCTCACCACCTCAGGGGGCTAACACCGGGGAGCTGTTTTTT.

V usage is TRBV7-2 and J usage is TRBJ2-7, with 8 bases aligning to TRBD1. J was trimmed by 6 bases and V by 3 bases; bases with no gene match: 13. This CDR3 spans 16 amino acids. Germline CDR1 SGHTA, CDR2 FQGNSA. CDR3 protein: CASSFPVVTGAVEQYF. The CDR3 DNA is TGTGCCAGCAGCTTTCCGGTTGTGACAGGGGCTGTCGAGCAGTACTTC.

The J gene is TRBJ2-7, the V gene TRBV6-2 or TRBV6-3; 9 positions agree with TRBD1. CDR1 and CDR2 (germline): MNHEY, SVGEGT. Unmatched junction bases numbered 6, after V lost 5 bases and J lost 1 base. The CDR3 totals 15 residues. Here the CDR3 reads CASSIQGAGSYEQYF. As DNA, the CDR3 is TGTGCCAGCAGTATACAGGGGGCAGGGTCCTACGAGCAGTACTTC.

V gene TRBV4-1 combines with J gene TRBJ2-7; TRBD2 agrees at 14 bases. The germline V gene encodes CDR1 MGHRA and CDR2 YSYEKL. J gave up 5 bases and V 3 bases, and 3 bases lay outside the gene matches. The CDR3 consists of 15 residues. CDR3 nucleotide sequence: TGCGCCAGCAGCCAGGGACTAGCGGGAGATAACGAGCAGTACTTC. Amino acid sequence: CASSQGLAGDNEQYF.

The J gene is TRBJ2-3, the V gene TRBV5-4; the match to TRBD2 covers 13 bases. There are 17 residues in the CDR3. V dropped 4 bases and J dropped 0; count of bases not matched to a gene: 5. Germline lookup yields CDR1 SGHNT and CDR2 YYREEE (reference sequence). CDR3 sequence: CASSPALAGGSTDTQYF. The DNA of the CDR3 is TGTGCCAGCAGCCCGGCACTAGCGGGAGGGAGCACAGATACGCAGTATTTT.

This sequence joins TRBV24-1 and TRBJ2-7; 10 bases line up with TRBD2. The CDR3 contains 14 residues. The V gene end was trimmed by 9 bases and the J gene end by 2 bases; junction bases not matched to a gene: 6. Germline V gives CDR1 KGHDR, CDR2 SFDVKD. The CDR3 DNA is TGTGCCACCGCAAGCGGGAGGGGCGCCTACGAGCAGTACTTC. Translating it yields CATASGRGAYEQYF.

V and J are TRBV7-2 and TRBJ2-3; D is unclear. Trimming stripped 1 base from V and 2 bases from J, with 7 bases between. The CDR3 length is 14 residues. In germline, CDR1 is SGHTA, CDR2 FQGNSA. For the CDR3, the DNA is TGTGCCAGCAGCTTAGACAGACACACAGATACGCAGTATTTT. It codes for CASSLDRHTDTQYF.

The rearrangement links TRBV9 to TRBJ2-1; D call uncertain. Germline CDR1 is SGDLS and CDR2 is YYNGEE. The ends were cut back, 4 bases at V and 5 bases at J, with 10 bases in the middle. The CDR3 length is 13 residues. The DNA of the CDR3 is TGTGCCAGCAGCCCCCACCAGGACAATGAGCAGTTCTTC. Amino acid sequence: CASSPHQDNEQFF.

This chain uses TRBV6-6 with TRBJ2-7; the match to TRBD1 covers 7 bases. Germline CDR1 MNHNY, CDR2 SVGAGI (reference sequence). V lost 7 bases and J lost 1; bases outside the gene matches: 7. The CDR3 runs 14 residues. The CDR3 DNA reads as TGTGCCAGCAACCAACAGGGGCTTTCCTACGAGCAGTACTTC. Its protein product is CASNQQGLSYEQYF.

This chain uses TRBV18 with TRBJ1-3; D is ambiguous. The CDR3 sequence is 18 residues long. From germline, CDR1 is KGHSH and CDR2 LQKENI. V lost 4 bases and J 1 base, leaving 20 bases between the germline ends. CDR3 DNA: TGTGCCAGCTCACGAACGCCCGACACACGGGGATCTGGAAACACCATATATTTT. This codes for CASSRTPDTRGSGNTIYF.

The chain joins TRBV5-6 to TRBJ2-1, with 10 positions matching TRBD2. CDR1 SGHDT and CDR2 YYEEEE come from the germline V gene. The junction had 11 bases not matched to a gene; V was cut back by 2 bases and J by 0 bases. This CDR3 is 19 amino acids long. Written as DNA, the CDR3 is TGTGCCAGCAGCTTTGTTACTAGCGGGGCCCTGAGCTCCTACAATGAGCAGTTCTTC. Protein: CASSFVTSGALSSYNEQFF.

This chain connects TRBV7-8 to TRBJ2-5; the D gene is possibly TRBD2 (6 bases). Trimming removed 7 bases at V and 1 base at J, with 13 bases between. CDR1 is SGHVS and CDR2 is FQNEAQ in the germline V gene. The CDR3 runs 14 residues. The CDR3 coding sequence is TGTGCCAGCATCCTAACGCGGGGCCAAGAGACCCAGTACTTC. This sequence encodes CASILTRGQETQYF.

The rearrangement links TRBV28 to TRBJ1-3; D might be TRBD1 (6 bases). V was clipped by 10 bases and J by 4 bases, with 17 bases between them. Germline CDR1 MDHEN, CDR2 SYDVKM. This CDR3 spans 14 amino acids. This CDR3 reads CAILDQGRGNTIYF. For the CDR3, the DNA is TGTGCCATCTTAGACCAGGGGCGCGGAAACACCATATATTTT. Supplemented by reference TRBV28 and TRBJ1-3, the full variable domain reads DVKVTQSSRYLVKRTGEKVFLECVQDMDHENMFWYRQDPGLGLRLIYFSYDVKMKEKGDIPEGYSVSREKKERFSLILESASTNQTSMYLCAILDQGRGNTIYFGEGSWLTVV.

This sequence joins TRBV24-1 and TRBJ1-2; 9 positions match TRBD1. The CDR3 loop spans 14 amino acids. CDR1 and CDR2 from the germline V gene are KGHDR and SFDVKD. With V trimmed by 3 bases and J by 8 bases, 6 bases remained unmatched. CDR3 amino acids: CATSDPGTGPGYTF. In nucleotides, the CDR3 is TGTGCCACCAGTGATCCTGGGACAGGGCCCGGCTACACCTTC.

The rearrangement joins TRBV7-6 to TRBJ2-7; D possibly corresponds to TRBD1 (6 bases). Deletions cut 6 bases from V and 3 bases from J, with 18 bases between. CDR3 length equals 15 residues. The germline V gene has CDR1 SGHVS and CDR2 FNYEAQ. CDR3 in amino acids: CASSPDRRGIYEQYF. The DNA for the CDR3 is TGTGCCAGCAGTCCCGACAGGCGAGGGATCTACGAGCAGTACTTC.

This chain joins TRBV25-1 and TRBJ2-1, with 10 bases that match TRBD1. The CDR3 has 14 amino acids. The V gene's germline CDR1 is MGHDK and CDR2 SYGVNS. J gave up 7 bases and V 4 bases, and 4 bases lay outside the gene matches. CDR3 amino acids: CASSVDRGRNEQFF. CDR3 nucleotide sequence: TGTGCCAGCAGTGTCGACAGGGGGCGGAATGAGCAGTTCTTC.

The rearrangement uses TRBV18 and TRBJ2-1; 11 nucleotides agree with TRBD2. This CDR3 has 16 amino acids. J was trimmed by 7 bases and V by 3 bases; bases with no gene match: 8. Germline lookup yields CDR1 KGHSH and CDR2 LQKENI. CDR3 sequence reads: CASSPIAGGGMNEQFF. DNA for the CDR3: TGTGCCAGCTCACCGATAGCGGGAGGGGGTATGAATGAGCAGTTCTTC.

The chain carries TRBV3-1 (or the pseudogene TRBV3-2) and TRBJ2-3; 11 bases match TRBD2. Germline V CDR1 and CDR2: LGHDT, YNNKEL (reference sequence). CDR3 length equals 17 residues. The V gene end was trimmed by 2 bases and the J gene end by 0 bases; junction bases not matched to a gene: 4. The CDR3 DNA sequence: TGTGCCAGCAGCCAAATTAGCGGGAGGGCTAGCACAGATACGCAGTATTTT. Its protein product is CASSQISGRASTDTQYF.